This T cell receptor beta chain was identified during a study of a mutant IDH1 vaccine in newly diagnosed glioma. About the research overall: Patients underwent eight vaccinations, which took place in weeks 1, 3, 5, 7, 11, 15, 19 and 23. Treated patients, averaging roughly 40 years, were about 60% male and about 40% female. Onset of vaccination occurred 4-6 weeks following radiotherapy alone, or with temozolomide cycles. Whole-study findings and limits: Immune responses induced by the vaccine were seen in roughly 93% of patients, spanning multiple MHC alleles.

The time point is: week 11, during vaccination. What each vaccine dose contained was 300 ug of mutant IDH1 20-mer peptide, accompanied by topical imiquimod. V was shortened by 3 bases and J by 3 bases, with 6 bases between the two germline ends. This CDR3 spans 12 amino acids. Germline CDR1 SGHAT, CDR2 FQNNGV. This clone has just one count. Its antigen is as yet unknown. The data were produced by immunoSEQ multiplex PCR, yet TCRdb's version contains in-frame clones alone and is incomplete. The sample has 110,000 or so clones, approximately 87% seen once. This rearrangement joins TRBV11-2 to TRBJ2-7; D gene uncertain. This specimen was PBMCs, taken from a glioma patient whose treatment included an IDH1 peptide vaccine. This TCR derives from a woman aged 45-65 years with glioma. The CDR3 DNA reads TGTGCCAGCAGCTTCGCCGACTACGAGCAGTACTTC. Amino acids: CASSFADYEQYF.